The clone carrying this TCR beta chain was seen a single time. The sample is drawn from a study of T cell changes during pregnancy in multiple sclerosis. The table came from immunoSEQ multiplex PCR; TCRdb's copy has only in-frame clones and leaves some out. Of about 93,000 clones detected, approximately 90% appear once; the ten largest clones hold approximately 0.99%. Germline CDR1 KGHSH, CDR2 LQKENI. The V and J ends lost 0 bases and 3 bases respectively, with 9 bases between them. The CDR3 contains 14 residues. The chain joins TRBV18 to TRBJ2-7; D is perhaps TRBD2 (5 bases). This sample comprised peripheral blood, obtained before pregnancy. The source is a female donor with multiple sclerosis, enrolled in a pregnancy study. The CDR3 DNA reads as TGTGCCAGCTCACCACCTAGCGCCCGCTACGAGCAGTACTTC. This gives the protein CASSPPSARYEQYF.